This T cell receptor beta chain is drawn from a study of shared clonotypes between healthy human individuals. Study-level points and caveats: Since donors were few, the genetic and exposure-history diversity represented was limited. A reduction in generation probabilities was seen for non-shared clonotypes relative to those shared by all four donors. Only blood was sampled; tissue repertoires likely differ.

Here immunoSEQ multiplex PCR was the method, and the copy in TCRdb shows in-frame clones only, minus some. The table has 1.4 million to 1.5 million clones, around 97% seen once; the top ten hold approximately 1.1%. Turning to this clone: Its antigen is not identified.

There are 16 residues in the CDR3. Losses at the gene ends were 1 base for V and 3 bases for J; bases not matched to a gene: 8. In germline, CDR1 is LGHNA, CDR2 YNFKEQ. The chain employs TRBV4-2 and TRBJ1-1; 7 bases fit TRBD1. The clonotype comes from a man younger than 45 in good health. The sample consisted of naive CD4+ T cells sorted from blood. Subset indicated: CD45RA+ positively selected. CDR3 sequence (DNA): TGTGCCAGCAGCCAAGTTCTACCAGGGGGTGACACTGAAGCTTTCTTT. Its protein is CASSQVLPGGDTEAFF.